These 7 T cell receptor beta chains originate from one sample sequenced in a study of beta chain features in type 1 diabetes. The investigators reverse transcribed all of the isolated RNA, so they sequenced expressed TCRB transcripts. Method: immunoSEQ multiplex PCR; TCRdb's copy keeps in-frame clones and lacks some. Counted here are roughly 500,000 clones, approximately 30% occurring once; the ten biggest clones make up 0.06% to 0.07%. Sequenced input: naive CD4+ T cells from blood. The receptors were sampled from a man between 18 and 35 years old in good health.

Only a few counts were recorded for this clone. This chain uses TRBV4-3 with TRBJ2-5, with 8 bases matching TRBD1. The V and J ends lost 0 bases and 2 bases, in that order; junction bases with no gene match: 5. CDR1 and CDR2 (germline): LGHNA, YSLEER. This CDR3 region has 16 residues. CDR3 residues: CASSQDRGPGQETQYF. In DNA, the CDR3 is TGCGCCAGCAGCCAAGACAGGGGGCCAGGGCAAGAGACCCAGTACTTC.

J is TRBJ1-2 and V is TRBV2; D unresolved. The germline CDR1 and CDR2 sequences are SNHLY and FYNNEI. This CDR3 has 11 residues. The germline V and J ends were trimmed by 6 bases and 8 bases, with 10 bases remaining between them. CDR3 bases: TGTGCCAGCAGCCAGGCTTGGGGCTACACCTTC. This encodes CASSQAWGYTF.

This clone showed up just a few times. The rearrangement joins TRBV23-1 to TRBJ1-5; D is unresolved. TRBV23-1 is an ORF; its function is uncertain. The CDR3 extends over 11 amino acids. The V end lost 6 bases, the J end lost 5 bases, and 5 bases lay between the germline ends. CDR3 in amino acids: CASRSYQPQHF. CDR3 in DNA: TGCGCCAGCAGGAGCTATCAGCCCCAGCATTTT.

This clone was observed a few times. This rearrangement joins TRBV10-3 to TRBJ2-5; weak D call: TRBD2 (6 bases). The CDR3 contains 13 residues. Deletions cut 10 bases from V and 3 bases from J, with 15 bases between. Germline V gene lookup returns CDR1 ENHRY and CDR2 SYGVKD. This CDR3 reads CASNGGIEETQYF. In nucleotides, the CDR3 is TGTGCCAGCAACGGCGGGATCGAAGAGACCCAGTACTTC.

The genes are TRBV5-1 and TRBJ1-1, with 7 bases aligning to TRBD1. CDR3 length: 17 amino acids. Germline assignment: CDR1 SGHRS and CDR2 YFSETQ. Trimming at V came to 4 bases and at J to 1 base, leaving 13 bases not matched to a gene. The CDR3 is CASSRRTGDYQNTEAFF. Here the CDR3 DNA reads TGCGCCAGCAGCAGACGGACAGGCGACTATCAGAACACTGAAGCTTTCTTT.

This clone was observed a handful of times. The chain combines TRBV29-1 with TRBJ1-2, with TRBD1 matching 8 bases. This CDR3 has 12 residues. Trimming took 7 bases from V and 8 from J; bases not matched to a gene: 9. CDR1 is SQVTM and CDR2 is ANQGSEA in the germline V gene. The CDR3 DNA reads TGCAGCGCATGGACAGGGCGGGACGGCTACACCTTC. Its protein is CSAWTGRDGYTF. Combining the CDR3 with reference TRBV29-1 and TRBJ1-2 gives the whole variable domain SAVISQKPSRDICQRGTSLTIQCQVDSQVTMMFWYRQQPGQSLTLIATANQGSEATYESGFVIDKFPISRPNLTFSTLTVSNMSPEDSSIYLCSAWTGRDGYTFGSGTRLTVV.

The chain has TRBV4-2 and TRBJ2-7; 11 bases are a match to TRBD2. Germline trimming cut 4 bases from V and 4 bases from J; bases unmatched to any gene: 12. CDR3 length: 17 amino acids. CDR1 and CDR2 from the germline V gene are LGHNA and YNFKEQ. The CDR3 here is CASSRTLGLADTYEQYF. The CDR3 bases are TGTGCCAGCAGCCGTACCTTGGGACTAGCGGACACTTACGAGCAGTACTTC.